This T cell receptor beta chain was documented in a study of control samples from healthy donors and cancer patients. Germline V gene data show CDR1 as ENHRY and CDR2 as SYGVKD. This CDR3 region has 17 residues. Between the trimmed V and J ends, which lost 0 bases and 0 bases, there was a span of 11 bases. Libraries were prepared by immunoSEQ multiplex PCR; TCRdb keeps only in-frame clonotypes and omits some of them. Of 100,000 to 150,000 clones detected, about 90% appear once; the ten largest clones hold 2.1%. The sequencing input was blood. V and J are TRBV10-3 and TRBJ2-2, with D possibly being TRBD1 or TRBD2 (6 bases each). The clonotype comes from a woman between 50 and 59 years old in good health. The CDR3 DNA follows: TGTGCCATCAGTGAGTCGGTAGGGGGGACGAACACCGGGGAGCTGTTTTTT. Protein sequence: CAISESVGGTNTGELFF.